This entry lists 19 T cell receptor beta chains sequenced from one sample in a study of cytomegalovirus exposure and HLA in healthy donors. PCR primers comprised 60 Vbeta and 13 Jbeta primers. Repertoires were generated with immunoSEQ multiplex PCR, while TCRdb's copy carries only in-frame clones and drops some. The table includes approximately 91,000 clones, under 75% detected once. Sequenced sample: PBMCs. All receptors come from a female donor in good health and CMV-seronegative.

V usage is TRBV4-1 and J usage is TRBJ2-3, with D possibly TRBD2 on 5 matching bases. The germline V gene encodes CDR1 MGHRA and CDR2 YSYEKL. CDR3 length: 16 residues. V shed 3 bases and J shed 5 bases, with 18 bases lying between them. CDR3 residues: CASSQVIRGRGDTQYF. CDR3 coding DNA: TGCGCCAGCAGCCAGGTTATCAGAGGGCGCGGAGATACGCAGTATTTT.

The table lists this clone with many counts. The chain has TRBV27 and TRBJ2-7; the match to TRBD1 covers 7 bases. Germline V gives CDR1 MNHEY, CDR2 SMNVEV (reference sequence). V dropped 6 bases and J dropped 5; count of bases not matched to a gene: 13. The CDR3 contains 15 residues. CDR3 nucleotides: TGTGCCAGCAGCCGGAGACAGGGTTTTTACGACGAGCAGTACTTC. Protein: CASSRRQGFYDEQYF.

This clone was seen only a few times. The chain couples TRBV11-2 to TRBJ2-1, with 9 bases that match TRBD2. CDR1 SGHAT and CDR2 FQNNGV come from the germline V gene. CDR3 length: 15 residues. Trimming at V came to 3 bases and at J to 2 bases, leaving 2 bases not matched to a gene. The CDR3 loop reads CASSLLAGAYNEQFF. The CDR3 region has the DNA TGTGCCAGCAGCTTGTTAGCGGGGGCCTACAATGAGCAGTTCTTC. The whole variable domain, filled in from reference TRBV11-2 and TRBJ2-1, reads EAGVAQSPRYKIIEKRQSVAFWCNPISGHATLYWYQQILGQGPKLLIQFQNNGVVDDSQLPKDRFSAERLKGVDSTLKIQPAKLEDSAVYLCASSLLAGAYNEQFFGPGTRLTVL.

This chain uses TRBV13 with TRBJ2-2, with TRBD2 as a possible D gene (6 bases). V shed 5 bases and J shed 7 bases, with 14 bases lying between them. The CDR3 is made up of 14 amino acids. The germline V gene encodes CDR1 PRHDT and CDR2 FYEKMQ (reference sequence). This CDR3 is CASSLSGGVGELFF. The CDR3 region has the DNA TGTGCCAGCAGCCTTAGCGGTGGGGTCGGGGAGCTGTTTTTT.

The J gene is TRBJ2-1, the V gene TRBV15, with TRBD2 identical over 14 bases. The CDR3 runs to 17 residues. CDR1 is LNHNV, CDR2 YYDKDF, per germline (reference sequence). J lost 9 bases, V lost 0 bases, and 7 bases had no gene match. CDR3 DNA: TGTGCCACCAGCAGAGACCTGACTAGCGGGGGGGCTAGTGAGCAGTTCTTC. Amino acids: CATSRDLTSGGASEQFF.

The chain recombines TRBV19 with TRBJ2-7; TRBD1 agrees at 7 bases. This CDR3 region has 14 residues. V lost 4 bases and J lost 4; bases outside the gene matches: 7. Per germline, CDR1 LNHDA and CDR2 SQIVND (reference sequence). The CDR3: CASSTPGQPYEQYF. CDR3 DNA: TGTGCCAGTAGTACACCGGGACAGCCATACGAGCAGTACTTC.

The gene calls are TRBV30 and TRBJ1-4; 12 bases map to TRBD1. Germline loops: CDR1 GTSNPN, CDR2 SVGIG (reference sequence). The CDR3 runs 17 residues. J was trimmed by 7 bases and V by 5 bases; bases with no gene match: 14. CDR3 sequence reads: CAWRTGTGGPGGEKLFF. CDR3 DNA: TGTGCCTGGCGTACCGGGACAGGGGGCCCCGGTGGTGAAAAACTGTTTTTT.

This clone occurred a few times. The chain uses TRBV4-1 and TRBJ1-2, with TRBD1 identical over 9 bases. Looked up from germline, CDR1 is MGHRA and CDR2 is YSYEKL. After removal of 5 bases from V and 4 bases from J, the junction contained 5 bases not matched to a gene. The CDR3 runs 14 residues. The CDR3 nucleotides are TGCGCCAGCAGCGCCCGGGACAGGGTCTATGGCTACACCTTC. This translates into CASSARDRVYGYTF.

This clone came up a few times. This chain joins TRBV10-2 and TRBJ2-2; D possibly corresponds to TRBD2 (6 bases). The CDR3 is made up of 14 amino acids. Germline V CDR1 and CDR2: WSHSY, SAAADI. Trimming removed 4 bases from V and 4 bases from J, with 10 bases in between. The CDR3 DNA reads TGCGCCAGCAGTGGGGCGCGGGGCACCGGGGAGCTGTTTTTT. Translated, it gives CASSGARGTGELFF.

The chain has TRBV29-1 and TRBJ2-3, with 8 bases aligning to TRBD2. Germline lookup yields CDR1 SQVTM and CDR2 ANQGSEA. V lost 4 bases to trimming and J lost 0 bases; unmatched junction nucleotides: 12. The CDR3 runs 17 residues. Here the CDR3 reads CSVAGGIAGLSTDTQYF. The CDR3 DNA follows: TGCAGCGTTGCGGGGGGGATAGCCGGACTTAGCACAGATACGCAGTATTTT.

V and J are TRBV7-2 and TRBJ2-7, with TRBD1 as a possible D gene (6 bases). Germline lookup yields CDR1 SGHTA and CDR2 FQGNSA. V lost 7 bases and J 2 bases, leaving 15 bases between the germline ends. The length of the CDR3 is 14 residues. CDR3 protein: CASTPPGQTYEQYF. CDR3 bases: TGTGCCAGCACCCCCCCAGGACAGACCTACGAGCAGTACTTC.

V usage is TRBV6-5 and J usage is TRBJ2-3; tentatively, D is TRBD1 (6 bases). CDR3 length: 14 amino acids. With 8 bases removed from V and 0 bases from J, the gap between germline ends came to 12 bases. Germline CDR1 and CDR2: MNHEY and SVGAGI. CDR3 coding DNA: TGTGCCAGCTGTCGGGACACTAGCACAGATACGCAGTATTTT. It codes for CASCRDTSTDTQYF.

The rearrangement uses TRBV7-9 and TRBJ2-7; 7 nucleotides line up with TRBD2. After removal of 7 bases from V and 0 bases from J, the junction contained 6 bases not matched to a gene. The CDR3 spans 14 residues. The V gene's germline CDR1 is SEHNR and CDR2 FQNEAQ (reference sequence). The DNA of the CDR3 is TGTGCCAGCACCCTGGGGGGGTCCTCCTACGAGCAGTACTTC. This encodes CASTLGGSSYEQYF.

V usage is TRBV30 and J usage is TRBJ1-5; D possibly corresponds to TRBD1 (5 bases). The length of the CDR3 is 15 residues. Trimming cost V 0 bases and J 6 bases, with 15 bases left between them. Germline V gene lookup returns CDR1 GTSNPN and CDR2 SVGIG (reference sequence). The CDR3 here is CAWSVHSLGGQPQHF. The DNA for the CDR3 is TGTGCCTGGAGTGTACATTCCCTCGGGGGTCAGCCCCAGCATTTT.

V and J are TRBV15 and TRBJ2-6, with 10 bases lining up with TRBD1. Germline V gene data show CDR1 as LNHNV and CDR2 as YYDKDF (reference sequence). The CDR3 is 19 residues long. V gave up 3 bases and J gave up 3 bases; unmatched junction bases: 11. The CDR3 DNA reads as TGTGCCACCAGCAGTCAAAAGACAGGGGGCGCGGTTGGGGCCAACGTCCTGACTTTC. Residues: CATSSQKTGGAVGANVLTF.

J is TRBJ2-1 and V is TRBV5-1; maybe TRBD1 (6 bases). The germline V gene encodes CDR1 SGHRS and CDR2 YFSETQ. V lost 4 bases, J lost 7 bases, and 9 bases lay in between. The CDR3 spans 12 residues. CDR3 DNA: TGCGCCAGCAGCGTACAGGGAAATGAGCAGTTCTTC. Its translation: CASSVQGNEQFF.

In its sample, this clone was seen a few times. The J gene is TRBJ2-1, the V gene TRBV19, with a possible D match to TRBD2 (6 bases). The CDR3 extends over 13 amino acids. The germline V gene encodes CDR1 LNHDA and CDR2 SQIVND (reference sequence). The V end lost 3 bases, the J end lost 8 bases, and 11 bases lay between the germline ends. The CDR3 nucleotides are TGTGCCAGTAGTATCCGGGAGCCGCATGAGCAGTTCTTC. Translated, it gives CASSIREPHEQFF.

CDR3 sequence: CAWTLDSSYGYTF. For the CDR3, the DNA is TGTGCCTGGACCCTGGACAGCTCCTATGGCTACACCTTC. The chain uses TRBV30 and TRBJ1-2; perhaps TRBD1 as D (6 bases). The germline V and J ends were trimmed by 4 bases and 4 bases, with 13 bases remaining between them. The CDR3 is 13 residues long. Germline CDR1 and CDR2: GTSNPN and SVGIG (reference sequence).

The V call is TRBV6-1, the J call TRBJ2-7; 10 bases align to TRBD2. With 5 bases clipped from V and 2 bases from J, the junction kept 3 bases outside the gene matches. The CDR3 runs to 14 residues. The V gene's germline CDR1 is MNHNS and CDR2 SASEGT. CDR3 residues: CASSPGTSAYEQYF. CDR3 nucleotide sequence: TGTGCCAGCAGTCCCGGGACTAGCGCCTACGAGCAGTACTTC.